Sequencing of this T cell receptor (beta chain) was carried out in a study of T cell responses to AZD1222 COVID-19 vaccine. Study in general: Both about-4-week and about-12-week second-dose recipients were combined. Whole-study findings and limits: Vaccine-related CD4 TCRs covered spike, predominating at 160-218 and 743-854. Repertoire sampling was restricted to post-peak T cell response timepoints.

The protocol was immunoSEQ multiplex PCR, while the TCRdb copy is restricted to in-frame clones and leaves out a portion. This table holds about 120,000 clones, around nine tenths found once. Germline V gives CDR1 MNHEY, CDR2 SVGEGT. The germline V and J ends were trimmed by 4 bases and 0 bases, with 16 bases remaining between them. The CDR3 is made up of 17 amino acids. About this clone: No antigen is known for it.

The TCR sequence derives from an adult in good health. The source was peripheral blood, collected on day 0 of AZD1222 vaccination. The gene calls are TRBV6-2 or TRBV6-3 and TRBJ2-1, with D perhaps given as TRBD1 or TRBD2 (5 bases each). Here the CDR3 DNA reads TGTGCCAGCAGTTCCCTGGGGACCTTTCGCTCCTACAATGAGCAGTTCTTC. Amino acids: CASSSLGTFRSYNEQFF.